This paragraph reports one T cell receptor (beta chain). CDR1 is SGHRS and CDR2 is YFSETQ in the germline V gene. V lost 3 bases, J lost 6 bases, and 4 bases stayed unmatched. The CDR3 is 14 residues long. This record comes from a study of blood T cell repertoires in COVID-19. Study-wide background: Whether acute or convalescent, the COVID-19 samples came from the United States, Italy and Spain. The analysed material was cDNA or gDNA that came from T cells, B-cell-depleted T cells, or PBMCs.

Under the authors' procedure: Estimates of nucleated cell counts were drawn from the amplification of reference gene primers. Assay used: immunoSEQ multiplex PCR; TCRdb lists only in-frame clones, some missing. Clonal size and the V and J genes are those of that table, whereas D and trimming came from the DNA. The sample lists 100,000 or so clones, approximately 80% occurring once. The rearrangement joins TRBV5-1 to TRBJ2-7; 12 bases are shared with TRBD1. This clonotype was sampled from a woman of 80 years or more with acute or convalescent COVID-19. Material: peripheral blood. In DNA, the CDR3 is TGCGCCAGCAGCTCGGGACAGGGGGCGGTCGAGCAGTACTTC. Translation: CASSSGQGAVEQYF.